This T cell receptor (beta chain) was profiled in a study of blood T cells in healthy people across ages. Notes on this clonotype: Antigen: not known.

With a J-beta primer mix and a sample-barcoded 5' primer, a second PCR ran about 7 to 12 cycles. Each cDNA was tagged by a template-switch adaptor containing 12 random nucleotides. Each CDR3 protein is one row after TCRdb ran MiXCR on the 5' RACE reads. The repertoire has roughly 1.6 million distinct CDR3 sequences, roughly a third of them found once; the top ten carry around 11%. Study outcomes and limitations: Donor CMV infection status was unknown, possibly confounding age-related changes in expanded clonotypes. In older individuals, TCR beta diversity per million T cells was lower, falling roughly linearly with age.

Trimming removed 2 bases at V and 3 bases at J, with 14 bases between. The CDR3 consists of 16 residues. Germline CDR1 reads MNHEY; CDR2 reads SVGAGI. Each sample yielded at least 6 micrograms of PBMC total RNA. The sample comprised blood. The clonotype originates from a woman in her 30s in good health. This chain links TRBV6-5 with TRBJ2-1; tentative D call: TRBD2 (6 bases). The DNA of the CDR3 is TGTGCCAGCAGTTACGGGGGGAGTGGGGTCTACAATGAGCAGTTCTTC. It yields the protein CASSYGGSGVYNEQFF.